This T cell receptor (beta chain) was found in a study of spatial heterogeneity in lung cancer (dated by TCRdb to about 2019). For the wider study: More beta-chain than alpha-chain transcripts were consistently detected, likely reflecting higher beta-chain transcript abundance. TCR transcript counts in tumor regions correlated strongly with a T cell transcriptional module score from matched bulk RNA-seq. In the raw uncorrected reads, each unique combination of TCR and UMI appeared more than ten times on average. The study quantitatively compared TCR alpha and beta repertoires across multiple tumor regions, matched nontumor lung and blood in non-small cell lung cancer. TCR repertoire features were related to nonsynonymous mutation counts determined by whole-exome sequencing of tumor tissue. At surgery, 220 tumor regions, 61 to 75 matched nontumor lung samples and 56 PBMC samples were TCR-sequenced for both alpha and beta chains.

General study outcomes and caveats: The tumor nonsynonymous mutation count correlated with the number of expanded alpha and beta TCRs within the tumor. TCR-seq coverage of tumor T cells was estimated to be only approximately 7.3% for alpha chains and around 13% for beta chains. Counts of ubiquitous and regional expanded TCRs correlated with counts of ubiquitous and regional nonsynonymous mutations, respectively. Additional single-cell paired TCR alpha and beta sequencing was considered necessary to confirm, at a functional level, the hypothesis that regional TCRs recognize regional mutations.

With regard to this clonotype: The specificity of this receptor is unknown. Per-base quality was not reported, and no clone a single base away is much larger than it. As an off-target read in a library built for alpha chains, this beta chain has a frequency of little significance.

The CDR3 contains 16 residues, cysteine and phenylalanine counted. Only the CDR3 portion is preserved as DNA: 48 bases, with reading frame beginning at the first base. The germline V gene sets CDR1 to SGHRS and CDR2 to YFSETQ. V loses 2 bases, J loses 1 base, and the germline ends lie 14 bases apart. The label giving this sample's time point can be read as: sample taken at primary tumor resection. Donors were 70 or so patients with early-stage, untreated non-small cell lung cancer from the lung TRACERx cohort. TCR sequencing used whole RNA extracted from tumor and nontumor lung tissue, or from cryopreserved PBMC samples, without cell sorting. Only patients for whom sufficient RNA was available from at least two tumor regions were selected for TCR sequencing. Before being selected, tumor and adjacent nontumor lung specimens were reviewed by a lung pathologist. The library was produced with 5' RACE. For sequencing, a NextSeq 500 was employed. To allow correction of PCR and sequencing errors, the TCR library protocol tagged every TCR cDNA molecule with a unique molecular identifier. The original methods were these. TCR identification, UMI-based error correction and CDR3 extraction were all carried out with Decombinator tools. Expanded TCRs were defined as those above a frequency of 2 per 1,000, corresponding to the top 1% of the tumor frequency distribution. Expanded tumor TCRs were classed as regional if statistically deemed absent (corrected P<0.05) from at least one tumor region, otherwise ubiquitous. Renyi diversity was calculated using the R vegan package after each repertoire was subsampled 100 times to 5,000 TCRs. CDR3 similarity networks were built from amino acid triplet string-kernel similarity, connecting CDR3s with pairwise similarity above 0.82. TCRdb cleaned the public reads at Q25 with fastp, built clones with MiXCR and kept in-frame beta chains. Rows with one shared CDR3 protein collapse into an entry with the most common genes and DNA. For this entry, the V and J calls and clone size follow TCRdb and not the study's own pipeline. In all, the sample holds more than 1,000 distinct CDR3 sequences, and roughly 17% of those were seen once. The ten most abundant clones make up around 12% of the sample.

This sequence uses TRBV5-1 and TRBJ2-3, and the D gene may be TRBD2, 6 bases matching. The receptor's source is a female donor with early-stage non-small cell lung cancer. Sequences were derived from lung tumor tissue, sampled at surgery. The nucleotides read TGCGCCAGCAGCTTATTTCCGGCTAGCGGCACAGATACGCAGTATTTT. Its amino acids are CASSLFPASGTDTQYF. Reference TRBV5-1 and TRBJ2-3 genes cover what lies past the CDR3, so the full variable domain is KAGVTQTPRYLIKTRGQQVTLSCSPISGHRSVSWYQQTPGQGLQFLFEYFSETQRNKGNFPGRFSGRQFSNSRSEMNVSTLELGDSALYLCASSLFPASGTDTQYFGPGTRLTVL.